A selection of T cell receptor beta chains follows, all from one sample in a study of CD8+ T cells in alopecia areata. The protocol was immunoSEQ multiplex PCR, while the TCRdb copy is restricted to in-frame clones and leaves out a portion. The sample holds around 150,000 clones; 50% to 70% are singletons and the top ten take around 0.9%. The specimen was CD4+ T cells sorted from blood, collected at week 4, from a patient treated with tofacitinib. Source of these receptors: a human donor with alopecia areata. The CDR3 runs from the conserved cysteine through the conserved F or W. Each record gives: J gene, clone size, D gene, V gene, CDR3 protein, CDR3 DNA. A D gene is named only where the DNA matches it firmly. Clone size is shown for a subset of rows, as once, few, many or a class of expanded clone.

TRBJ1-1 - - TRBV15 CATSSPQGPGPWAFF TGTGCCACCAGCAGCCCCCAGGGCCCCGGCCCATGGGCTTTCTTT
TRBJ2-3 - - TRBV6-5 CASSPHGGAGDTQYF TGTGCCAGCAGCCCCCACGGGGGCGCGGGAGATACGCAGTATTTT
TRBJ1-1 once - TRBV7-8 CASSLDQAEAFF TGTGCCAGCAGCTTAGACCAAGCTGAAGCTTTCTTT
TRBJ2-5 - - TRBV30 CAGSWGNQETQYF TGTGCCGGCTCTTGGGGAAACCAAGAGACCCAGTACTTC
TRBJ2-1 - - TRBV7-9 CASTQQGYNEQFF TGTGCCAGCACCCAACAGGGTTACAATGAGCAGTTCTTC
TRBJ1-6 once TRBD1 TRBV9 CASSNGTGPGSYNSPLHF TGTGCCAGCAGCAACGGGACAGGGCCTGGGTCCTATAATTCACCCCTCCACTTT
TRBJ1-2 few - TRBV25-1 CASWGWYGYTF TGTGCCAGCTGGGGGTGGTATGGCTACACCTTC
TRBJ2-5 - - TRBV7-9 CASSGTSFEETQYF TGTGCCAGCAGCGGCACGAGCTTCGAAGAGACCCAGTACTTC
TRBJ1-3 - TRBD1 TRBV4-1 CASSQPTGVGNTIYF TGCGCCAGCAGCCAACCGACAGGGGTCGGAAACACCATATATTTT
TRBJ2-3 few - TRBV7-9 CASSHYSTDTQYF TGTGCCAGCAGTCACTACAGCACAGATACGCAGTATTTT